One and the same sample provided the 8 T cell receptor beta chains below, sequenced in a study of T cells in Graves' hyperthyroidism and ophthalmopathy. Amplification yielded TCR beta CDR3 regions, with RNA transcripts as the source. The HTBI primer set drove a first-round RT-PCR of the TCR CDR3. One entry per CDR3 protein results from TCRdb running MiXCR on the multiplex PCR reads. The sample carries under 550,000 distinct CDR3 sequences, 20% recorded once. The sequenced sample was blood. These receptors all stem from a man aged 35-49 years with Graves' ophthalmopathy.

This clonotype showed up many times. The chain has TRBV27 and TRBJ2-7; the D call may be TRBD1 or TRBD2 (5 bases each). Germline V gene sequence: CDR1 MNHEY, CDR2 SMNVEV (reference sequence). CDR3 length equals 15 residues. V was cut by 1 base and J by 3 bases, with 13 bases left in between. CDR3 DNA: TGTGCCAGCAGTTTATTGGCCGTGGGGGACTACGAGCAGTACTTC. Translating gives CASSLLAVGDYEQYF.

As for this clonotype: Germline is not matched at one junction end, which may reflect a read error. This rearrangement joins TRBV15 to TRBJ2-4, with D uncertain. Germline V lookup: CDR1 LNHNV, CDR2 YYDKDF (reference sequence). The CDR3 is 16 amino acids. The CDR3 sequence is CAASASQFVAKNIQYF. CDR3 nucleotides: TGTGCCGCCAGCGCCTCTCAATTCGTAGCCAAAAACATTCAGTACTTC.

V is TRBV5-1 and J is TRBJ2-2, with 14 bases identical to TRBD2. The trim removed 4 bases at V and 5 bases at J, leaving 10 bases unmatched. The V gene's germline CDR1 is SGHRS and CDR2 YFSETQ. The CDR3 contains 18 residues. Here the CDR3 DNA reads TGCGCCAGCAGCCCGGGACTAGCGGGGGCAACATGGACCGGGGAGCTGTTTTTT. Its translation is CASSPGLAGATWTGELFF.

This chain uses TRBV20-1 with TRBJ1-2; 9 bases are shared with TRBD1. Trimming cost V 3 bases and J 5 bases; bases outside gene matches: 10. CDR1 is DFQATT and CDR2 is SNEGSKA in the germline V gene (reference sequence). CDR3 length equals 15 residues. This chain's CDR3 is CSARDRDRALYGYTF. The CDR3 coding sequence is TGCAGTGCTAGGGACCGGGACAGGGCGTTATATGGCTACACCTTC.

The rearrangement joins TRBV19 to TRBJ1-2; 7 bases map to TRBD1. This CDR3 comprises 15 residues. V trimming: 3 bases; J trimming: 7 bases; junction bases outside the gene matches: 11. The germline V gene has CDR1 LNHDA and CDR2 SQIVND (reference sequence). The chain's CDR3 is CASSINLVGGSGYTF. The DNA of the CDR3 is TGTGCCAGTAGTATCAATTTGGTAGGGGGCAGTGGCTACACCTTC.

This clonotype was seen a few times. This chain's CDR3 is CSARYSDTQYF. The CDR3 bases are TGCAGTGCTAGATATAGTGATACGCAGTATTTT. The rearrangement joins TRBV20-1 to TRBJ2-3; no firm D call. Germline V gives CDR1 DFQATT, CDR2 SNEGSKA (reference sequence). V lost 2 bases, J lost 6 bases, and 6 bases lay in between. CDR3 size: 11 residues.

This clonotype showed up many times. The chain joins TRBV5-1 to TRBJ2-7, with a tentative D call TRBD2 (6 bases). The CDR3 spans 14 residues. Looked up from germline, CDR1 is SGHRS and CDR2 is YFSETQ. Trimming stripped 4 bases from V and 6 bases from J, with 17 bases between. CDR3 region: CASSGGGTPFEQYF. CDR3 in DNA: TGCGCCAGCAGCGGCGGCGGGACCCCCTTCGAGCAGTACTTC.

In this sample, this clonotype turned up many times. V gene TRBV7-9 combines with J gene TRBJ2-7; TRBD1 is a possible D gene (5 bases). CDR3 length: 13 residues. V lost 1 base to trimming and J lost 5 bases, with 9 bases between them. CDR1 is SEHNR and CDR2 is FQNEAQ in the germline V gene (reference sequence). The CDR3 reads CASSLEGADEQYF. The CDR3 DNA sequence: TGTGCCAGCAGCTTAGAAGGGGCAGACGAGCAGTACTTC.